Listed below are T cell receptor beta chains from one sample, sequenced in a study of Graves' ophthalmopathy and Graves' hyperthyroidism. A single record per CDR3 protein comes from TCRdb applying MiXCR to the multiplex PCR reads. The sample lists some 150,000 distinct CDR3 sequences, 35% to 50% occurring once. The sample comprised peripheral blood. The origin of the receptors is a young man with Graves' ophthalmopathy. CDR3s include the opening cysteine and the closing phenylalanine or tryptophan. Rows give clone size only sometimes, using once, few, many, or a class for an expanded clone.

CASSTDRANLYNEQFF,TRBJ2-1,many,16,TRBV6-2/TRBV6-3
CASSRWTGGSYEQYF,TRBJ2-7,NA,15,TRBV14
CASSLYPSGANVLTF,TRBJ2-6,many,15,TRBV14
CASRRVTEAFF,TRBJ1-1,many,11,TRBV19
CSVDGQAYEQYF,TRBJ2-7,NA,12,TRBV29-1
CASSHRLTEAFF,TRBJ1-1,many,12,TRBV19
CASSFPQQGSYGYTF,TRBJ1-2,NA,15,TRBV28
CASSYRQGRRTGANVLTF,TRBJ2-6,once,18,TRBV6-2/TRBV6-3
CASSSRPGAGRLGLKETQYF,TRBJ2-5,many,20,TRBV11-2
CASSPRTGLLGTEQYF,TRBJ2-7,NA,16,TRBV28
CATSGVGTTARELFF,TRBJ2-2,many,15,TRBV24-1
CASSLAGTQETQYF,TRBJ2-5,NA,14,TRBV7-2
CATSRGGDPIKTQYF,TRBJ2-5,NA,15,TRBV15
CASSATRGGGHSPLHF,TRBJ1-6,many,16,TRBV11-3
CAWTVGSYEQYF,TRBJ2-7,many,12,TRBV30
CASSYSISENTEAFF,TRBJ1-1,NA,15,TRBV6-5
CASSLSVEEVGTQYF,TRBJ2-5,many,15,TRBV27
CASSLSSWGNYGYTF,TRBJ1-2,once,15,TRBV28
CATSLGTNTEAFF,TRBJ1-1,once,13,TRBV24-1
CASTQDAASYNSPLHF,TRBJ1-6,many,16,TRBV6-1
CASSLFRLEEQETQYF,TRBJ2-5,NA,16,TRBV7-2
CASSLETGEQETQYF,TRBJ2-5,NA,15,TRBV7-2
CASSPPNWYQETQYF,TRBJ2-5,NA,15,TRBV12-3/TRBV12-4
CASSPLVWDGTAFF,TRBJ1-1,many,14,TRBV3-1
CACVISGEQYF,TRBJ2-7,many,11,TRBV30
CSARGTSGRSNYEQYF,TRBJ2-7,NA,16,TRBV20-1
CAAGMNTEAFF,TRBJ1-1,many,11,TRBV5-1
CASITRDGVLAGDYEQYF,TRBJ2-7,many,18,TRBV28
CAWSVAHTGELFF,TRBJ2-2,many,13,TRBV30
CASSLLGTPKETQYF,TRBJ2-5,NA,15,TRBV6-1
CATRRVPRYGYTF,TRBJ1-2,once,13,TRBV15
CASRLSRDTGSYEQYF,TRBJ2-7,few,16,TRBV6-1
CASSLDLWGQPQHF,TRBJ1-5,many,14,TRBV7-9
CASSLMNQWYSPLHF,TRBJ1-6,many,15,TRBV28
CASSDLLGGGAFF,TRBJ1-1,many,13,TRBV25-1
CASSLQVREETQYF,TRBJ2-5,many,14,TRBV4-3
CASSLAPPRTGELFF,TRBJ2-2,NA,15,TRBV6-4
CASSWSLGTGNTEAFF,TRBJ1-1,few,16,TRBV12-3/TRBV12-4
CASSPPLRAGELFF,TRBJ2-2,NA,14,TRBV7-2
CASSLGQGEAFF,TRBJ1-1,many,12,TRBV7-6
CASRFGLSRGYTF,TRBJ1-2,NA,13,TRBV6-2/TRBV6-3
CASRPSGTSGSYEQYF,TRBJ2-7,many,16,TRBV27
CASSQDEGGLGKETQYF,TRBJ2-5,many,17,TRBV4-3
CASSYATGKANGYTF,TRBJ1-2,few,15,TRBV6-2/TRBV6-3
CASSSQPDSGTEAFF,TRBJ1-1,many,15,TRBV7-2
CASTSGRAVTADEQYF,TRBJ2-7,once,16,TRBV28
CASSLLYTAVAFF,TRBJ1-1,many,13,TRBV27
CASSFSDREQETQYF,TRBJ2-5,NA,15,TRBV5-1
CASGSEARYGYTF,TRBJ1-2,NA,13,TRBV6-1
CASSPAPGQSNQPQHF,TRBJ1-5,NA,16,TRBV6-1
CASSYLGLAGVGDNTGELFF,TRBJ2-2,NA,20,TRBV6-2/TRBV6-3